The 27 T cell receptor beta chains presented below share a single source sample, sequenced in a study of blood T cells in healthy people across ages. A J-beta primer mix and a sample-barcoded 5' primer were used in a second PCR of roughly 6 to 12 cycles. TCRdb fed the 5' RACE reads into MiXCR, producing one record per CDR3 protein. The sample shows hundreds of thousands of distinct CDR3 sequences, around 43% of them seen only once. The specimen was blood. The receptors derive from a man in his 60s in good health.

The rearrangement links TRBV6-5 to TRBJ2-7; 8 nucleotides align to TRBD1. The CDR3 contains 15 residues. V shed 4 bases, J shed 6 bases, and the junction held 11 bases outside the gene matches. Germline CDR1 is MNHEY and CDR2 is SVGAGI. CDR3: CASSSTGTGNCEQYF. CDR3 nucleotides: TGTGCCAGCAGTTCTACCGGGACAGGTAACTGCGAGCAGTACTTC.

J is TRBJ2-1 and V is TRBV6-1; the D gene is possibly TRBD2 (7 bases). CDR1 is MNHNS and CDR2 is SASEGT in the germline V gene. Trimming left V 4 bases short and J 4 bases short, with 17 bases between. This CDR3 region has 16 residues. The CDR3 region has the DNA TGTGCCAGCAGTGGACTTGGGGGGGGGACATACAATGAGCAGTTCTTC. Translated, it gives CASSGLGGGTYNEQFF.

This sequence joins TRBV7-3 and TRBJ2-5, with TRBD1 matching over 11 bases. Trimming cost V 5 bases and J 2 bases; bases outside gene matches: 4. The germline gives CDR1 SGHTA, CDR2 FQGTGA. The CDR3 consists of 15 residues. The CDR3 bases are TGTGCCAGCAGCCCCGGACAGGGGGCACAAGAGACCCAGTACTTC. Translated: CASSPGQGAQETQYF.

The CDR3 DNA sequence: TGCAGTGCTAGAGGGACTAGCGGGGGGGCATTAGAGACCCAGTACTTC. This codes for CSARGTSGGALETQYF. This chain joins TRBV20-1 and TRBJ2-5; TRBD2 aligns across 15 bases. CDR1 and CDR2 (germline): DFQATT, SNEGSKA (reference sequence). This CDR3 is 16 amino acids long. V was pared by 1 base and J by 4 bases, with 4 bases of the junction left unmatched.

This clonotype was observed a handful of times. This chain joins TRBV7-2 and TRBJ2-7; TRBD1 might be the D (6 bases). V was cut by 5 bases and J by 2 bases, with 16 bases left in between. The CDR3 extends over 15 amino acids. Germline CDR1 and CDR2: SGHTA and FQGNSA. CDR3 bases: TGTGCCAGCAGCCGGGACAAAGATCGGGCCTACGAGCAGTACTTC. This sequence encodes CASSRDKDRAYEQYF.

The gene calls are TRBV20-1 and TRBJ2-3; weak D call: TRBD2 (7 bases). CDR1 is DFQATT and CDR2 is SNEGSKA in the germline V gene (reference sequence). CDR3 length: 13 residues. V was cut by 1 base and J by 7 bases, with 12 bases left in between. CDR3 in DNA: TGCAGTGCTAGAGGGGGGGGGCCGCATACGCAGTATTTT. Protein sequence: CSARGGGPHTQYF.

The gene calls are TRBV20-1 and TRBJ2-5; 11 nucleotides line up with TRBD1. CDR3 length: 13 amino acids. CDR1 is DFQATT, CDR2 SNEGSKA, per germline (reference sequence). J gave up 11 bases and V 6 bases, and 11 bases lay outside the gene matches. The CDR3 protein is CSATPGQGDQQYF. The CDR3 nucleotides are TGCAGTGCAACACCGGGACAGGGGGATCAGCAGTACTTC.

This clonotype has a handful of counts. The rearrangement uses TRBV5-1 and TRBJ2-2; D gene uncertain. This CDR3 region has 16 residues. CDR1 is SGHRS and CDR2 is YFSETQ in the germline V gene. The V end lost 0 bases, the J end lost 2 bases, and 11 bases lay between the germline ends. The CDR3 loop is CASSLAQNRNTGELFF. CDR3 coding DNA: TGCGCCAGCAGCTTGGCTCAGAACCGCAACACCGGGGAGCTGTTTTTT. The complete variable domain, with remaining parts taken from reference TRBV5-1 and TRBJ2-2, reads KAGVTQTPRYLIKTRGQQVTLSCSPISGHRSVSWYQQTPGQGLQFLFEYFSETQRNKGNFPGRFSGRQFSNSRSEMNVSTLELGDSALYLCASSLAQNRNTGELFFGEGSRLTVL.

The CDR3 is CASSPQPSGSTNEQFF. CDR3 sequence (DNA): TGTGCCAGCAGCCCCCAGCCTAGCGGGTCAACGAATGAGCAGTTCTTC. V is TRBV9 and J is TRBJ2-1, with TRBD2 matching 8 bases. CDR3 length: 16 residues. V dropped 4 bases and J dropped 7; count of bases not matched to a gene: 13. CDR1 and CDR2 from the germline V gene are SGDLS and YYNGEE.

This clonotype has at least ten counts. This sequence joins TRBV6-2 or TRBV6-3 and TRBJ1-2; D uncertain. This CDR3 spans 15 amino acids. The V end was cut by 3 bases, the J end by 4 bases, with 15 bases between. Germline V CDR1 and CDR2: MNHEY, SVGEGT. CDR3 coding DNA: TGTGCCAGCAGTTATTTCAACCCGGAGGTCTATGGCTACACCTTC. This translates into CASSYFNPEVYGYTF.

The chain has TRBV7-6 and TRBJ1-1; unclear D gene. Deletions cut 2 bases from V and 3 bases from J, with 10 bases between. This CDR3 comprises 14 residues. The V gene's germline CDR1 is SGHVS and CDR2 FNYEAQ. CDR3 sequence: CASSLSGEDTEAFF. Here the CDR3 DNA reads TGTGCCAGCAGCTTAAGTGGCGAGGACACTGAAGCTTTCTTT.

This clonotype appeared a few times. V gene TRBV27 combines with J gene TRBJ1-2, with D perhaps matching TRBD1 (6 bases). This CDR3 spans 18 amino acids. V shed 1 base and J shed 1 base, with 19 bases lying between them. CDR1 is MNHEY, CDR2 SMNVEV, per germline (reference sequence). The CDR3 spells CASSLLPRQGPFNYGYTF. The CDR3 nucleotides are TGTGCCAGCAGTTTATTGCCACGGCAGGGGCCTTTTAACTATGGCTACACCTTC.

The CDR3 protein is CASSTAGTGIEKLFF. CDR3 sequence (DNA): TGTGCCAGCAGCACCGCCGGGACAGGGATCGAAAAACTGTTTTTT. The chain has TRBV12-3 or TRBV12-4 and TRBJ1-4, with 9 nucleotides matching TRBD1. The CDR3 runs to 15 residues. V dropped 6 bases and J dropped 8; count of bases not matched to a gene: 10.

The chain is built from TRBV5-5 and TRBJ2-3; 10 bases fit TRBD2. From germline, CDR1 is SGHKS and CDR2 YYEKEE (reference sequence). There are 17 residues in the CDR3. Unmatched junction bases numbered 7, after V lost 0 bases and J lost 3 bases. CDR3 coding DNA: TGTGCCAGCAGCTTGGAGCGACTAGCGGGCCAGACAGATACGCAGTATTTT. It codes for CASSLERLAGQTDTQYF.

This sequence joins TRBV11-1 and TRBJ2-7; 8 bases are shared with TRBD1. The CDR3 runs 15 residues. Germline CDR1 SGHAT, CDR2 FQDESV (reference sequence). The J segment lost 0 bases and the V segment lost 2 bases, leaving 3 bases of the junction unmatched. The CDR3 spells CASSLSTGGSYEQYF. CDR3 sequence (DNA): TGTGCCAGCAGCTTAAGTACAGGGGGCTCCTACGAGCAGTACTTC.

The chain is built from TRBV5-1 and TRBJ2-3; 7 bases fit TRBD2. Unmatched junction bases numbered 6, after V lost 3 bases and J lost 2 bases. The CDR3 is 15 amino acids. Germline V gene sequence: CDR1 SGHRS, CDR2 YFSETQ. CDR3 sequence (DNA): TGCGCCAGCAGCTGGAGCGGGGCGTTCACAGATACGCAGTATTTT. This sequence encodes CASSWSGAFTDTQYF.

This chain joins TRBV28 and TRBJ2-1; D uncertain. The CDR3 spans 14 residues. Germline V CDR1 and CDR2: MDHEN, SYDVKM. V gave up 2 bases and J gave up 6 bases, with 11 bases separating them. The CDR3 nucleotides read TGTGCCAGCAGTTTAACATCCTCCAGCAATGAGCAGTTCTTC. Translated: CASSLTSSSNEQFF.

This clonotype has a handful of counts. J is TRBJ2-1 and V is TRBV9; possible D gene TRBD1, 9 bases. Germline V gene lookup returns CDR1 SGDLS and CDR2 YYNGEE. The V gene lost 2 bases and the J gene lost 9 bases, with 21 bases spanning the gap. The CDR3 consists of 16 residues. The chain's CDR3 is CASSVGLGQGYGEQFF. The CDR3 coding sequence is TGTGCCAGCAGCGTGGGACTAGGACAGGGGTACGGTGAGCAGTTCTTC.

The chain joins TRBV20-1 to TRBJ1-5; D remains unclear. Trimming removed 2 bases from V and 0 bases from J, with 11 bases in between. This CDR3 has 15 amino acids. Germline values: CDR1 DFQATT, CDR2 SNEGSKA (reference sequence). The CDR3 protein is CSARTRTFSNQPQHF. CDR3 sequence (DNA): TGCAGTGCTAGAACTCGGACGTTTAGCAATCAGCCCCAGCATTTT.

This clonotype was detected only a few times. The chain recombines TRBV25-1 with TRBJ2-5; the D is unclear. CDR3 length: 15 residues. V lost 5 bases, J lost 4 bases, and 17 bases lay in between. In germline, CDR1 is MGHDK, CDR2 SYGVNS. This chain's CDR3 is CASSPSKGFAETQYF. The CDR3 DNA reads TGTGCCAGCAGTCCGTCAAAGGGATTTGCAGAGACCCAGTACTTC.

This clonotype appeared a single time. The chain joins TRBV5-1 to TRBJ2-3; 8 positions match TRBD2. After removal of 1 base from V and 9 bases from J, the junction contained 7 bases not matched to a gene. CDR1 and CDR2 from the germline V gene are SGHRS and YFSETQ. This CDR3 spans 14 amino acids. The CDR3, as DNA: TGCGCCAGCAGCTTGCCAGCGGGGGCTGAGACGCAGTATTTT. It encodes CASSLPAGAETQYF.

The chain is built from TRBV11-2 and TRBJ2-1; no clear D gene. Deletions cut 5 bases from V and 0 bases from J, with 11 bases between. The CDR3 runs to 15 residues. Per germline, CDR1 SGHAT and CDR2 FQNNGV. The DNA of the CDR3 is TGTGCCAGCAGCCTTGAGGCAGGCTCCTACAATGAGCAGTTCTTC. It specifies CASSLEAGSYNEQFF.

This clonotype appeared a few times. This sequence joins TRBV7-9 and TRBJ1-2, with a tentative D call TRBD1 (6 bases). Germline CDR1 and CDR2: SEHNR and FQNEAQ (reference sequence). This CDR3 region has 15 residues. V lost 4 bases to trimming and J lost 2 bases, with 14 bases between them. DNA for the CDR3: TGTGCCAGCAGCTCTATGGGGGGGCAGAACTATGGCTACACCTTC. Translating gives CASSSMGGQNYGYTF.

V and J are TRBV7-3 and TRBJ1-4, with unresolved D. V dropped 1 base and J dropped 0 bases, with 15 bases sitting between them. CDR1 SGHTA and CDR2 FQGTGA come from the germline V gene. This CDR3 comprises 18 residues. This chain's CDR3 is CASSLNWWGAPTNEKLFF. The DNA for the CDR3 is TGTGCCAGCAGCTTAAACTGGTGGGGTGCCCCAACTAATGAAAAACTGTTTTTT.

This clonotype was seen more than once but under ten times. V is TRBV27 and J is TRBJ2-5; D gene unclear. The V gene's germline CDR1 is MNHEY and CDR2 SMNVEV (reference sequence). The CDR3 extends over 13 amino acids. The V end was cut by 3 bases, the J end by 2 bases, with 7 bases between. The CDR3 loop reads CASSFYQQETQYF. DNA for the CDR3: TGTGCCAGCAGTTTTTACCAACAAGAGACCCAGTACTTC.

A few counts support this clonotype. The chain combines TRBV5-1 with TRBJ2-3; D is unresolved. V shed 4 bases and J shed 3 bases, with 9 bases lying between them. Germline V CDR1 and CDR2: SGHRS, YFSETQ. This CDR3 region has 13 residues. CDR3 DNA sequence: TGCGCCAGCAGCACAGAACTTACAGATACGCAGTATTTT. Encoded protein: CASSTELTDTQYF.

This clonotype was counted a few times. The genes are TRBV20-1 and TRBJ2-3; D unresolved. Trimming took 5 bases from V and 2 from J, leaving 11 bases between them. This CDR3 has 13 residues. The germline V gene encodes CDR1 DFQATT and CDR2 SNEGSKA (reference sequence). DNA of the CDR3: TGCAGTGCTTGGCGCAGAACCACAGATACGCAGTATTTT. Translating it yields CSAWRRTTDTQYF.